What follows are 7 T cell receptor beta chains derived from one specimen sequenced in a study of monozygotic twins with inflammatory bowel disease (dated by TCRdb to between 2018 and 2021). Libraries were made using 5' RACE. Sequenced using an Illumina HiSeq 2500. TCRdb reprocessed the reads and lists each CDR3 protein sequence as a single entry, with no DNA. The table for this sample records about 380,000 distinct CDR3 sequences. The ten largest account for about 2.5% of the sample. The sample was blood. The receptors stem from a human donor with ulcerative colitis or Crohn's disease, or a healthy co-twin of an affected twin (not recorded which).

The rearrangement joins TRBV28 to TRBJ2-7; TCRdb's D call, TRBD2, is unchecked because there is no DNA. CDR1 is MDHEN, CDR2 SYDVKM, per germline. This CDR3 has 13 residues. The CDR3 here is CASSLPPTYEQYF.

J is TRBJ1-5 and V is TRBV20-1. The CDR3 is 11 residues long. Per the germline V gene, CDR1 is DFQATT and CDR2 is SNEGSKA (reference sequence). The CDR3 reads CSARGTQPQHF.

The genes are TRBV7-9 and TRBJ2-3; TCRdb's assignment of TRBD1 cannot be checked, as there is no DNA. The CDR3 consists of 14 residues. Germline CDR1 SEHNR, CDR2 FQNEAQ (reference sequence). This CDR3 is CASSWRQQPDTQYF.

This chain joins TRBV13 and TRBJ2-7; there is no DNA to check the TCRdb D call of TRBD1. This CDR3 comprises 19 residues. Germline V gene data show CDR1 as PRHDT and CDR2 as FYEKMQ (reference sequence). CDR3 loop: CASSPQKGLVGSSSYEQYF.

V is TRBV5-6 and J is TRBJ1-1; TCRdb gives TRBD1 as the D gene, but with no DNA this cannot be confirmed. The germline V gene encodes CDR1 SGHDT and CDR2 YYEEEE. This CDR3 spans 15 amino acids. CDR3 in amino acids: CASSPVGGFNTEAFF.

This chain links TRBV5-1 with TRBJ1-2; TCRdb gives TRBD1 as the D gene, but with no DNA this cannot be confirmed. This CDR3 is 15 amino acids long. Germline V gives CDR1 SGHRS, CDR2 YFSETQ. CDR3 sequence reads: CASSDGTGLAYGYTF.

The J gene is TRBJ2-7, the V gene TRBV6-5. Germline V gene data show CDR1 as MNHEY and CDR2 as SVGAGI. The CDR3 totals 14 residues. This CDR3 is CASSYDGFSYEQYF.